Below, one T cell receptor (beta chain) is given with its context. There are a few counts of this clone. The clone's antigen remains unknown. No much larger clone is present one base from it, and per-base qualities are unavailable. CDR1 SGDLS and CDR2 YYNGEE are derived from the germline V gene. V is pared back by 4 bases and J by 3 bases, with 14 bases lying between the germline termini. From the cysteine up to the phenylalanine, the CDR3 has a length of 15 residues. Only the CDR3 DNA stays, 45 bases, in frame from base 1. Flow cytometry confirmed the purity of CD4+ and CD8+ cells that had been isolated by positive magnetic bead selection on an AutoMACS. Clonal expansions were first screened by flow cytometry with a TCR V beta antibody panel, then characterized by TCRB deep sequencing of sorted CD8+ fractions. Isolation of peripheral blood mononuclear cells was done through Ficoll-Paque PLUS density gradient separation. Using Nucleospin Tissue or Tissue XS kits, DNA was extracted from CD4-enriched, CD8-enriched or PBMC samples, with quantification by a Qubit 2.0 fluorometer.

The data belong to a study of somatic mutations in cytotoxic T cells in rheumatoid arthritis (dated by TCRdb to between 2016 and 2019). General notes on the study: Right after diagnosis and prior to the start of any treatment, under 35 ml EDTA of peripheral blood was drawn from patients. Patient and control groups had essentially identical median ages. For 60 or so rheumatoid arthritis patients and roughly 22 healthy controls, TCRB deep sequencing was carried out. The study asked whether expanded CD8+ T-cell clones in newly diagnosed, untreated rheumatoid arthritis carry somatic mutations, and used TCRB deep sequencing to characterize clonality. A FACSAria II or Sony SH800 was used to flow-sort some V beta antibody-stained T-cell populations at nearly 100% purity, and TCRB sequencing was also done on sorted V beta1+ cells. What the research found in general, with its limitations: CD8+ T-cell clonality in rheumatoid arthritis patients was not significantly different from that in age-matched healthy controls. In about an eighth of the roughly 60 patients, more than 20% of CD8+ cells belonged to the largest CD8+ clone, while several identical CD8+ TCRB sequences were shared between blood and synovial fluid. The slight TRBV07 underrepresentation in patients was not adjusted for multiple comparisons. The expanded CD8+ clones had unknown antigen targets, and not appearing in virus-specific databases did not rule out that they were virus-specific. Healthy controls showed no age-related increase in CD8+ clonality, whereas patients did (Spearman r ≈ 0.47).

TCRB CDR3 sequencing used the immunoSEQ assay on genomic DNA. As for how the authors treated the data: Published virus-specific TCRB sequences were compared with patient CD8+ clones larger than 1%, and only a few matches were found. Analyses were restricted to productive TCRB rearrangements. Clonality was expressed as a Shannon entropy-based productive clonality index, with each clone defined by a unique TCRB CDR3 sequence. Repertoire overlap for a pair of samples was computed from each clone's template counts relative to total templates per sample. A correlation with a Spearman r of 0.55 to 0.65 was found between V-gene usage by flow cytometry and V-gene usage by TCRB sequencing. TCRdb carries this immuneACCESS record with in-frame sequences only. Its versions omit some clonotypes, under half of them owing to an unresolved V gene in the studies checked, with the rest unexplained. The DNA gave D and trimming, while V, J and clone size come from that table. The sample table contains 20,000 or so clones; only one count was recorded for 85% of them. The leading ten clones occupy approximately 6.9% of the sample.

Sample: CD8+ T cells sorted from blood. This TCR was recovered from a woman in her thirties or forties with rheumatoid arthritis. The chain links TRBV9 with TRBJ1-3; the D gene assignment is ambiguous. The CDR3 region has the sequence CASSLTSGIGNTIYF. In nucleotide form, the sequence is TGTGCCAGCAGCCTCACTTCGGGGATTGGAAACACCATATATTTT.